This T cell receptor beta chain was identified during a study of blood T cells in healthy people across ages (dated by TCRdb to 2013 to 2016). Notes on the research overall: Template switching captured roughly one uniquely barcoded TCR beta cDNA molecule per two T cells in model experiments. The study measured age-related changes in TCR beta repertoire diversity using deep sequencing normalized with unique cDNA molecular identifiers. Donors were grouped into four age groups: young (average about 15 years), middle-aged (around 39), aged (around 56) and long-lived (approximately 82). To avoid experimental bias, donors of different ages were randomly spread across the sequencing lanes. For two donors (one aged 18 to 30 and one aged 80 or older), the study analyzed two additional independent replicas of 1 million unique cDNA reads from the same blood draw. The research as a whole found: A strong correlation was found between observed TCR beta diversity and the percentage of naive T cells measured by flow cytometry. Estimates of total diversity based on one million sequenced T cells were regarded as lower bounds and as underestimates. Since profiling was done on bulk unsorted PBMCs, naive and antigen-experienced compartments could not be conclusively compared. As age increased, observed TCR beta diversity per million T cells dropped in a roughly linear way, and a significant reduction was already evident by age roughly 36. Because the CMV infection status of the donors was unknown, age-related changes in expanded clonotypes may potentially have been confounded. The long-lived group showed more naive CD4+ T cells, fewer expanded clones and increased TCR diversity than the aged group, suggesting age selection.

As regards this clonotype: Its antigen remains undetermined. Nothing much larger sits one base from this clone, and base qualities are not available.

The method behind the library was 5' RACE. The run used an Illumina HiSeq 2500. The second PCR ran for roughly 6 to 11 cycles and used a J-beta primer mix along with a sample-barcoded 5' primer. Each TCR beta cDNA molecule received a unique molecular identifier from a template-switch 5' adaptor carrying 12 random nucleotides. At least 3 million CDR3-containing paired-end reads were obtained from each sample. The Mint cDNA synthesis kit, primed by a TRBC-specific oligonucleotide, was used to synthesize first-strand cDNA from all RNA. All cDNA was treated with uracil-DNA glycosylase and then went through a first 18-cycle PCR with the universal primers M1SS and BC2_uni_R. From the authors' description of their analysis: Each sample was normalized by randomly selecting 1 million high-quality reads, each carrying a distinct molecular identifier. Instead of being binned into consensus sequences, reads with shared molecular identifiers were discarded. MiTCR, set to a Q25 quality threshold and the strictest error-elimination algorithm, was used for CDR3 identification, clonotype clustering and error correction. A nonparametric unseen species model with Euler transformation was used to estimate lower-bound total TCR beta diversity. The public reads were reprocessed in TCRdb via fastp at Q25 and MiXCR, keeping in-frame beta chains. For every CDR3 protein sequence, its rows merge into one entry that carries the most common genes and DNA. These V and J calls are TCRdb output, not the study's own analysis. This sample comprises roughly 680,000 distinct CDR3 sequences, under 25% of them detected only once. The ten largest clonotypes hold roughly 3.6% of the sample.

The approximately 41 donors, aged about 6 to 100 years, were systemically healthy Caucasian individuals from Russia. About 9.8 milliliters of peripheral blood were drawn from each donor into EDTA-treated Vacutainer tubes. Ficoll-Paque density-gradient centrifugation was used to isolate PBMCs, with at least 6.5 million obtained per sample. Trizol reagent was used to extract total RNA from PBMCs, with at least 5.5 micrograms per sample. For every donor, flow cytometry on a PBMC aliquot measured the percentage of naive CD45RAhigh/CD27high T cells. Trimming costs V 3 bases and J 5 bases, and their ends lie 16 bases apart. CDR1 is given as DFQATT and CDR2 as SNEGSKA, both from the germline V gene (reference sequence). The CDR3 numbers 14 residues from cysteine through phenylalanine. Of all the DNA, just the CDR3 is kept, 42 bases in frame from base 1.

The sequence came from a man between 65 and 80 years old in good health. Sequenced sample: blood. The V and J segments used are TRBV20-1 and TRBJ1-2; no D gene can be assigned with confidence. In nucleotides, the sequence is TGCAGTGCTAGGGAGGGCCGAACCCAATATGGCTACACCTTC. It encodes CSAREGRTQYGYTF.